This T cell receptor (beta chain) was identified in a study of T cells in Graves' hyperthyroidism and ophthalmopathy. On this clonotype itself: At one end the junction does not follow the germline gene, possibly because of a read error.

Using RNA transcripts as the source, TCR beta CDR3 regions were amplified. First-round RT-PCR targeting the TCR CDR3 was performed with the HTBI primer set. Each CDR3 protein gets one entry after TCRdb re-called the multiplex PCR reads with MiXCR. The sample carries 700,000 or so distinct CDR3 sequences, 16% recorded once. The germline V gene has CDR1 DFQATT and CDR2 SNEGSKA (reference sequence). The CDR3 has 13 residues. Hyperthyroidism was newly diagnosed in patients aged 18 to 65 (duration under 2 months). Used for diagnoses were clinical symptoms, serum thyroxine and TRAb, thyroid ultrasound and orbital computed tomography.

V is TRBV20-1 and J is TRBJ1-1, with 7 bases lining up with TRBD1. The sample taken for sequencing was blood. The TCR originated in a man aged 18 to 29 with Graves' hyperthyroidism. The CDR3 region is CSARTGLNTKAFF. The CDR3 region has the DNA TGCAGTGCTAGGACAGGGCTGAACACTAAAGCTTTCTTT.